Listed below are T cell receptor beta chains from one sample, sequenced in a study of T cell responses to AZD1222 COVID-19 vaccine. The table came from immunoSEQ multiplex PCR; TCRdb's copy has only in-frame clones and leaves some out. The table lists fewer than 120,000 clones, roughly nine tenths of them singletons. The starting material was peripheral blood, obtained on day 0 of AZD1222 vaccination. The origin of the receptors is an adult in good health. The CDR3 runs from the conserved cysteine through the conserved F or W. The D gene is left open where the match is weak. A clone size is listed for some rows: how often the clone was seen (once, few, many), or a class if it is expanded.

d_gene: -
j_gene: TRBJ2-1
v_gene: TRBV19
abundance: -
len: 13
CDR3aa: CASGRGGAGEQFF
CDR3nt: TGTGCCAGTGGCAGGGGGGGGGCTGGTGAGCAGTTCTTC

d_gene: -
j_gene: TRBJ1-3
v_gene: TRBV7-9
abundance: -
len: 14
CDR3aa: CASRPQGGGNTIYF
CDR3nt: TGTGCCAGCAGACCACAGGGAGGTGGAAACACCATATATTTT

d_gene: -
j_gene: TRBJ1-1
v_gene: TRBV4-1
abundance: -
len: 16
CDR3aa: CASSQESVHGITEAFF
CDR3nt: TGCGCCAGCAGCCAAGAATCGGTTCACGGGATCACTGAAGCTTTCTTT

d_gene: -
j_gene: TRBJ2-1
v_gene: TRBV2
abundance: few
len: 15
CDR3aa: CASSVILGQYNEQFF
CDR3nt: TGTGCCAGCAGTGTCATTCTAGGACAGTACAATGAGCAGTTCTTC

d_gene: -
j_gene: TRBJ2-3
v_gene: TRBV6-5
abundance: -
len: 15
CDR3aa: CASRGFPRGPDTQYF
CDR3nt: TGTGCCAGCAGGGGCTTCCCGAGGGGCCCAGATACGCAGTATTTT

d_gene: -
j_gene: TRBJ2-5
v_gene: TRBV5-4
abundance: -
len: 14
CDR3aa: CASSFSGAGETQYF
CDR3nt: TGTGCCAGCAGCTTCTCAGGGGCTGGCGAGACCCAGTACTTC

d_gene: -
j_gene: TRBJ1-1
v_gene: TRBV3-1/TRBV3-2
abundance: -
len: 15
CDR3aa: CASSPQDRLNTEAFF
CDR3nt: TGTGCCAGCAGCCCTCAGGACAGATTGAACACTGAAGCTTTCTTT

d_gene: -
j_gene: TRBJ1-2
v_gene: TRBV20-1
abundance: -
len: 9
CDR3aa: CSASPGYTF
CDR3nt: TGCAGTGCTAGTCCCGGCTACACCTTC

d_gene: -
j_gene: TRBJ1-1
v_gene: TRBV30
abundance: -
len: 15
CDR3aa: CAWSSPPGWYTEAFF
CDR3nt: TGTGCCTGGAGTTCTCCGCCTGGCTGGTACACTGAAGCTTTCTTT

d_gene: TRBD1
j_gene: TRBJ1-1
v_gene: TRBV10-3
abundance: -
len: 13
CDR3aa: CATRGTGNTEAFF
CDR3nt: TGTGCCACCAGGGGGACGGGGAACACTGAAGCTTTCTTT

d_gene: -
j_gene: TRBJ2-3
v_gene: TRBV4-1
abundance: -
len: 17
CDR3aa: CASSQTERAAGTDTQYF
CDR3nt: TGCGCCAGCAGCCAGACCGAGAGGGCGGCTGGGACAGATACGCAGTATTTT

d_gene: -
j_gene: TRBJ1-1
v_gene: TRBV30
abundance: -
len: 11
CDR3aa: CAWSDTAEAFF
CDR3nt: TGTGCCTGGAGTGACACTGCTGAAGCTTTCTTT

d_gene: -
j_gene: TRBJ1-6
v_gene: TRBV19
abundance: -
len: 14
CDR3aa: CASSRQVPNSPLHF
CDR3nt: TGTGCCAGTAGTCGACAGGTCCCCAATTCACCCCTCCACTTT

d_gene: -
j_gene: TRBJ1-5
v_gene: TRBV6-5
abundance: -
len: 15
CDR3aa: CASSYGRGGNQPQHF
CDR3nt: TGTGCCAGCAGTTACGGTAGGGGGGGGAATCAGCCCCAGCATTTT

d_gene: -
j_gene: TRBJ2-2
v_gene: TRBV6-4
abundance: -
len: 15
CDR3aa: CASSPLQGPTGELFF
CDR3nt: TGTGCCAGCAGCCCCCTGCAGGGACCCACCGGGGAGCTGTTTTTT

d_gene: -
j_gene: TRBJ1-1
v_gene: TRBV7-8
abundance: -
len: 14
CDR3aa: CASSLAWINTEAFF
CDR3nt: TGTGCCAGCAGCTTAGCATGGATAAACACTGAAGCTTTCTTT

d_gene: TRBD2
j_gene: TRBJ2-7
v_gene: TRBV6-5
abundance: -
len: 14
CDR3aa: CASSSLAGDYEQYF
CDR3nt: TGTGCCAGCAGTTCCTTAGCGGGAGATTACGAGCAGTACTTC

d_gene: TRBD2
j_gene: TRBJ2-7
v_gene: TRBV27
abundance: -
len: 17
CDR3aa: CASSSNSGLAGGGEQYF
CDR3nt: TGTGCCAGCAGTTCGAACTCGGGACTAGCGGGAGGGGGCGAGCAGTACTTC

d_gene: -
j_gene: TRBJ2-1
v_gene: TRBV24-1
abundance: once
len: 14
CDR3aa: CATSEGRHTDEQFF
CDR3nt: TGTGCCACCAGTGAGGGCAGGCACACCGATGAGCAGTTCTTC

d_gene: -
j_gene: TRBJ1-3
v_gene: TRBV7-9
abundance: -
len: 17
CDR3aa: CASSLSGHRASGNTIYF
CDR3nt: TGTGCCAGCAGCTTATCCGGCCATAGAGCGTCTGGAAACACCATATATTTT

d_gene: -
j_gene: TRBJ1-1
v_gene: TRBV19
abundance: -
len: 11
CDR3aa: CASSKDREAFF
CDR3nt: TGTGCCAGTAGTAAGGACAGAGAAGCTTTCTTT

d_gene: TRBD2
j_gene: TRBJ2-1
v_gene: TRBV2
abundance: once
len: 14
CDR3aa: CASSVLLAGNEQFF
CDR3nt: TGTGCCAGCAGTGTCCTACTAGCGGGGAATGAGCAGTTCTTC

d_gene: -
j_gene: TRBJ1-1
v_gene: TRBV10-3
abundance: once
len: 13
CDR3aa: CAISVGGAAKAFF
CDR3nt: TGTGCCATCAGTGTTGGAGGAGCCGCTAAAGCTTTCTTT

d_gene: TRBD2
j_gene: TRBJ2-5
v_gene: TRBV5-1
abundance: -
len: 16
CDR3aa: CASSVTSGSLWETQYF
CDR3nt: TGCGCCAGCAGCGTGACTAGCGGGAGCTTATGGGAGACCCAGTACTTC

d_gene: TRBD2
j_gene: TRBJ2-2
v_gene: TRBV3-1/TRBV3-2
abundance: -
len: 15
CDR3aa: CASRSGTSGQGELFF
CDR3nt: TGTGCCAGCAGGTCCGGGACTAGCGGACAAGGGGAGCTGTTTTTT

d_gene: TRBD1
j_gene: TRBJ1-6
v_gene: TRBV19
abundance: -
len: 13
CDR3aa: CASSPGQTSPLHF
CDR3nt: TGTGCCAGTAGTCCGGGACAGACGTCACCCCTCCACTTT

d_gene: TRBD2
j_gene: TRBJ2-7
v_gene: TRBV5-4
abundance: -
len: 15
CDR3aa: CASSLATSGNYEQYF
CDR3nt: TGTGCCAGCAGCTTGGCCACTAGCGGGAACTACGAGCAGTACTTC

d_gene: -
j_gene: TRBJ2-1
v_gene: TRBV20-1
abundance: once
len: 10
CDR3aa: CSAGGNEQFF
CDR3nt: TGCAGTGCTGGGGGAAATGAGCAGTTCTTC

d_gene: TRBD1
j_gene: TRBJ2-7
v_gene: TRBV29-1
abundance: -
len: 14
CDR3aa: CSVEDPPGGWEQYF
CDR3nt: TGCAGCGTTGAAGATCCGCCAGGGGGCTGGGAGCAGTACTTC

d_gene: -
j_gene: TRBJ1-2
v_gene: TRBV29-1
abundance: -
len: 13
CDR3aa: CSVDFGGIYGYTF
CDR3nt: TGCAGCGTTGACTTTGGGGGGATCTATGGCTACACCTTC

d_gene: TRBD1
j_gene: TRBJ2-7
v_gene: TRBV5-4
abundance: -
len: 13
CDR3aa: CASSLWTGGEQYF
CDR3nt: TGTGCCAGCAGCTTGTGGACAGGGGGCGAGCAGTACTTC

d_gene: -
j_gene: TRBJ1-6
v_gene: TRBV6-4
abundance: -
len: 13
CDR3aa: CASSDTNNSPLHF
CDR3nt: TGTGCCAGCAGTGACACTAATAATTCACCCCTCCACTTT

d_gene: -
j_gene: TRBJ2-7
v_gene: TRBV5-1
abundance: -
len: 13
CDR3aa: CASSLAPGGEQYF
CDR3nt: TGCGCCAGCAGCTTGGCCCCAGGGGGGGAGCAGTACTTC

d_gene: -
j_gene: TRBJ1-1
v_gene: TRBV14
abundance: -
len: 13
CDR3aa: CASSPEMNTEAFF
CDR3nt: TGTGCCAGCAGCCCCGAGATGAACACTGAAGCTTTCTTT

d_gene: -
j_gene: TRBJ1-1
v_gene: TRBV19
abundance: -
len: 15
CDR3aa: CASTMIGTGLTEAFF
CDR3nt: TGTGCCAGTACAATGATTGGCACTGGACTTACTGAAGCTTTCTTT

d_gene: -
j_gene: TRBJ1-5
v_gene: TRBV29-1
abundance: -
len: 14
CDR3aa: CSVLDRYSNQPQHF
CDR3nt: TGCAGCGTTCTAGACAGGTATAGCAATCAGCCCCAGCATTTT

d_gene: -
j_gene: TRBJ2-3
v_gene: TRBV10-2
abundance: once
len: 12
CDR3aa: CASWDTTDTQYF
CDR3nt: TGCGCCAGCTGGGACACCACAGATACGCAGTATTTT

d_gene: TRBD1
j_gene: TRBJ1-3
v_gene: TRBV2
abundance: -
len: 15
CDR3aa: CASSVSGQGGNTIYF
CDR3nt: TGTGCCAGCAGTGTAAGTGGACAGGGAGGCAACACCATATATTTT

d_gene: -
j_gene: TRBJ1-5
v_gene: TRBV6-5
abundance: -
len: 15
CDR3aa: CASSLGGGGNQPQHF
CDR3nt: TGTGCCAGCAGTCTTGGAGGGGGAGGGAATCAGCCCCAGCATTTT

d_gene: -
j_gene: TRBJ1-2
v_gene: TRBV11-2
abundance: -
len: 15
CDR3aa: CASSPWGLLKDGYTF
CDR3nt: TGTGCCAGCAGCCCGTGGGGACTCCTTAAGGATGGCTACACCTTC

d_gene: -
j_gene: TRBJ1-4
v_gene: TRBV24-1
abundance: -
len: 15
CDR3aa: CATTIVGTTNEKLFF
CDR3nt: TGTGCCACCACAATTGTAGGTACAACTAATGAAAAACTGTTTTTT

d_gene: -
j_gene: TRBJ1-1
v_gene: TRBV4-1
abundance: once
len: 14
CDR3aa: CASSQDPGPTEAFF
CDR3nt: TGCGCCAGCAGCCAAGATCCAGGCCCGACTGAAGCTTTCTTT

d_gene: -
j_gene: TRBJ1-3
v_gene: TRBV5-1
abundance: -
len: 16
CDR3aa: CASSLQPGRTGNTIYF
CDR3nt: TGCGCCAGCAGCTTGCAGCCGGGTAGGACTGGAAACACCATATATTTT

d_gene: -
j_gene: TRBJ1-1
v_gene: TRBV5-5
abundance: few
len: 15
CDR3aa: CASSLAGRVNTEAFF
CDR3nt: TGTGCCAGCAGCTTGGCCGGCAGGGTGAACACTGAAGCTTTCTTT

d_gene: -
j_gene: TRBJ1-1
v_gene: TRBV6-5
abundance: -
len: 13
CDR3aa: CASSPQGYTEAFF
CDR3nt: TGTGCCAGCAGTCCTCAGGGTTATACTGAAGCTTTCTTT

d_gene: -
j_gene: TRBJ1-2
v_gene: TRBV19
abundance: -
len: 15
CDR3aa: CASSIDPRRDYGYTF
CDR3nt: TGTGCCAGTAGTATAGACCCCAGGCGGGATTATGGCTACACCTTC

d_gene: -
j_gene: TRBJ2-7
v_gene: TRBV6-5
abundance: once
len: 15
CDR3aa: CASSIVWQGSYEQYF
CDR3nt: TGTGCCAGCAGTATTGTCTGGCAGGGTAGCTACGAGCAGTACTTC

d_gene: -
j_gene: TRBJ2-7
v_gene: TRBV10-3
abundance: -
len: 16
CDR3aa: CAISESGQAVTYEQYF
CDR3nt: TGTGCCATCAGTGAGTCAGGGCAGGCAGTGACCTACGAGCAGTACTTC

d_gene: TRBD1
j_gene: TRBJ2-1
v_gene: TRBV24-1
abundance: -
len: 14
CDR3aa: CATSGGQQYNEQFF
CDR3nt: TGTGCCACCAGTGGGGGACAGCAATACAATGAGCAGTTCTTC

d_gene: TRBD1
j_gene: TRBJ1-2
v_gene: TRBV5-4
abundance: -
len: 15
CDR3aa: CASSLEDQGDYGYTF
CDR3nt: TGTGCCAGCAGCTTGGAGGATCAGGGGGACTATGGCTACACCTTC

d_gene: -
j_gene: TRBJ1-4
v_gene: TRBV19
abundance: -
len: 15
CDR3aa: CASSPGPAPNEKLFF
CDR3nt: TGTGCCAGTAGTCCAGGACCGGCACCTAATGAAAAACTGTTTTTT

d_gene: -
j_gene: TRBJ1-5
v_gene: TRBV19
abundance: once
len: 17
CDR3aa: CASSSRGQRFGNQPQHF
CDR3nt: TGTGCCAGTAGTTCCCGTGGGCAGAGGTTTGGCAATCAGCCCCAGCATTTT

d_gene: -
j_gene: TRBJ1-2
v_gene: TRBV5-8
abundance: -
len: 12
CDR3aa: CASSLARFGYTF
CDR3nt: TGTGCCAGCAGCTTGGCCAGGTTCGGCTACACCTTC

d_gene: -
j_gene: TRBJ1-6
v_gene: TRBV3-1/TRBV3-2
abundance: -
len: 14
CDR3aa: CASSRLGGDSPLHF
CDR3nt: TGTGCCAGCAGCCGTCTGGGGGGAGATTCACCCCTCCACTTT

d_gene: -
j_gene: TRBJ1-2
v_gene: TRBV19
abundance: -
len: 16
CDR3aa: CASSIGQAVLVGGYTF
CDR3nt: TGTGCCAGTAGTATAGGCCAAGCCGTCCTGGTGGGCGGCTACACCTTC

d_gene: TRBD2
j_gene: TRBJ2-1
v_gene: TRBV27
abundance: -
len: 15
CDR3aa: CASSSGLAGVNEQFF
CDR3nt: TGTGCCAGCAGTTCAGGACTAGCGGGAGTAAATGAGCAGTTCTTC

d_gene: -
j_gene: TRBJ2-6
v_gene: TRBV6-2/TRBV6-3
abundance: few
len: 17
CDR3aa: CASSYETNFFGANVLTF
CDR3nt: TGTGCCAGCAGTTACGAGACAAATTTCTTTGGGGCCAACGTCCTGACTTTC

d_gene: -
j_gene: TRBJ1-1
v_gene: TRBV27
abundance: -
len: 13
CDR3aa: CASSLNANTEAFF
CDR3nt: TGTGCCAGCAGTTTAAATGCCAACACTGAAGCTTTCTTT